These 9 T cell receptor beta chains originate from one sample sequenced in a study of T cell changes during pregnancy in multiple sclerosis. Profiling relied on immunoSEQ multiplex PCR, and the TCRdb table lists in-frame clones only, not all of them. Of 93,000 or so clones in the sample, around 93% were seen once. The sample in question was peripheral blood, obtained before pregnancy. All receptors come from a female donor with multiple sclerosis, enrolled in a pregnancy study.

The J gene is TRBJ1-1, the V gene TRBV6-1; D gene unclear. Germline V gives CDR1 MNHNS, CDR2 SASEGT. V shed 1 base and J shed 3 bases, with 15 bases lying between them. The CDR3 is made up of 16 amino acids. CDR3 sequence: CASSEEELVFHTEAFF. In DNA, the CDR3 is TGTGCCAGCAGTGAAGAGGAGTTAGTCTTTCACACTGAAGCTTTCTTT.

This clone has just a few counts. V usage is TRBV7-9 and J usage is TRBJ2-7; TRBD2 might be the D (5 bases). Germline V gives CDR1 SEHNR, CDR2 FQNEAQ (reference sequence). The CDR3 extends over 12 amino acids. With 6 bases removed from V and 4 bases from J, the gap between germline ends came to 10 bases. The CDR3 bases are TGTGCCAGCAGTGGCGGGTTTTACGAGCAGTACTTC. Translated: CASSGGFYEQYF.

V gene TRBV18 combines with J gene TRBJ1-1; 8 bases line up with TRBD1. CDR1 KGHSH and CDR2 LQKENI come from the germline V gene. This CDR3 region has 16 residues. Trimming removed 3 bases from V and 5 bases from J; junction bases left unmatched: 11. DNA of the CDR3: TGTGCCAGCTCACCCGCCTGGGCAGGGGGCTATACTGAAGCTTTCTTT. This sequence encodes CASSPAWAGGYTEAFF.

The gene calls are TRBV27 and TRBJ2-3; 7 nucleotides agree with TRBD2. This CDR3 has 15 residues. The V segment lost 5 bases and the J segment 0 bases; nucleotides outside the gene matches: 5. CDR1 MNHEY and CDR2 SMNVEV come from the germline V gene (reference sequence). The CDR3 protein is CASSILASSTDTQYF. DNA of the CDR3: TGTGCCAGCAGTATACTAGCGTCTAGCACAGATACGCAGTATTTT.

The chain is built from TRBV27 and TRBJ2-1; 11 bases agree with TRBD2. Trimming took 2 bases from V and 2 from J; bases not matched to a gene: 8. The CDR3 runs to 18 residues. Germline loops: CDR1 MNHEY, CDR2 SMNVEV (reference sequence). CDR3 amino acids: CASSLEGGLAAAYNEQFF. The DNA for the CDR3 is TGTGCCAGCAGTTTAGAGGGGGGACTAGCGGCAGCCTACAATGAGCAGTTCTTC.

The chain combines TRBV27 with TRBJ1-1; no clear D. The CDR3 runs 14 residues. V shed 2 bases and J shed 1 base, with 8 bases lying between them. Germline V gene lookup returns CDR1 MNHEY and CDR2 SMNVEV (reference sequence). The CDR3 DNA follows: TGTGCCAGCAGTTTACTGGCCCAGAACACTGAAGCTTTCTTT. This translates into CASSLLAQNTEAFF.

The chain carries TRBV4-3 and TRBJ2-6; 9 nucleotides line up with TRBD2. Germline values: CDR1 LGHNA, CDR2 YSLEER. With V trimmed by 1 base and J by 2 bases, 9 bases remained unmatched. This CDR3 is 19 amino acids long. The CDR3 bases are TGCGCCAGCAGCCAAGTCGGTCTTCGCGGGGGGGCTGGGGCCAACGTCCTGACTTTC. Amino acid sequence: CASSQVGLRGGAGANVLTF.

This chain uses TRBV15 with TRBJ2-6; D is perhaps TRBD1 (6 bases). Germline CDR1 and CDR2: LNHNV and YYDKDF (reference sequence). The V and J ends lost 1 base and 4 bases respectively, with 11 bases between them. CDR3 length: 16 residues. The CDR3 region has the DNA TGTGCCACCAGCAGAGTCATGGGGGCAGGGGCCAACGTCCTGACTTTC. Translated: CATSRVMGAGANVLTF.

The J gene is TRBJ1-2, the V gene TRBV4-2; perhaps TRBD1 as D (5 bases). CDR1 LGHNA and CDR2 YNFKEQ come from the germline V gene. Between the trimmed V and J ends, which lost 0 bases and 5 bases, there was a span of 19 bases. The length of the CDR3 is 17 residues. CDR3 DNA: TGTGCCAGCAGCCAAGATGAGGCAGGGATTCGGTCATATGGCTACACCTTC. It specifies CASSQDEAGIRSYGYTF.